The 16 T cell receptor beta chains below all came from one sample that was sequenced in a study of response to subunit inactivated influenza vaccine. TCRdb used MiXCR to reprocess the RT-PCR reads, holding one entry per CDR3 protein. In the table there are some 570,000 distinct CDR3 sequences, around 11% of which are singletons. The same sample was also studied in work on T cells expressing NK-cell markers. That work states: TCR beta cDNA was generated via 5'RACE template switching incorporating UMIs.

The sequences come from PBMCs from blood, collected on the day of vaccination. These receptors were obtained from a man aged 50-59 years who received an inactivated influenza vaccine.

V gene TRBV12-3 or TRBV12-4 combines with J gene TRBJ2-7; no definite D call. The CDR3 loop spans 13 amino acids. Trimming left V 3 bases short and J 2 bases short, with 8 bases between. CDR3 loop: CASSLRSTYEQYF. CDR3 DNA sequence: TGTGCCAGCAGTTTGCGTAGTACCTACGAGCAGTACTTC.

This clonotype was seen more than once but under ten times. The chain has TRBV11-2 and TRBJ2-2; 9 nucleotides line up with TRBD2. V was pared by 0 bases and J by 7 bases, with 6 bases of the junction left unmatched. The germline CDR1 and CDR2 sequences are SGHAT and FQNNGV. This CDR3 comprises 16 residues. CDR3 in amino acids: CASSLEMAGGRGELFF. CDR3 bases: TGTGCCAGCAGCTTAGAGATGGCGGGGGGGCGCGGGGAGCTGTTTTTT.

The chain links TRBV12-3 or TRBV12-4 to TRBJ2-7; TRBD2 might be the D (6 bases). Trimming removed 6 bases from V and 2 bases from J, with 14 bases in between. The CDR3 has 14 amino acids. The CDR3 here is CASSKEEGTYEQYF. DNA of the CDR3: TGTGCCAGCAGCAAAGAGGAGGGGACCTACGAGCAGTACTTC.

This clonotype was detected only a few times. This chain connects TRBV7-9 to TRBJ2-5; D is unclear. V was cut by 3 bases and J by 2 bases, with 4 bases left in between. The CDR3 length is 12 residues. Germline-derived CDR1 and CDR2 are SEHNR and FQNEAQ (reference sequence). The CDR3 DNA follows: TGTGCCAGCAGCTTTCCACAAGAGACCCAGTACTTC. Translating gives CASSFPQETQYF.

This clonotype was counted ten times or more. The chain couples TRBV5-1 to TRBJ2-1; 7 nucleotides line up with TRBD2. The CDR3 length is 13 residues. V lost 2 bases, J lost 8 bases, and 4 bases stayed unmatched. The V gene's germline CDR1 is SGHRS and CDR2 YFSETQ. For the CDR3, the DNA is TGCGCCAGCAGCTTAGGGGAGGGCCATGAGCAGTTCTTC. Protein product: CASSLGEGHEQFF.

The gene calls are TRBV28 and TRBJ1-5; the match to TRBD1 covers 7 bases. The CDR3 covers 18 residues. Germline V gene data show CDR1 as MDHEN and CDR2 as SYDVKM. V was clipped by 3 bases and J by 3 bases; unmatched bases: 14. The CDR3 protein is CASSFDRDGREANQPQHF. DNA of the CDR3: TGTGCCAGCAGTTTTGACAGGGATGGAAGAGAGGCCAATCAGCCCCAGCATTTT.

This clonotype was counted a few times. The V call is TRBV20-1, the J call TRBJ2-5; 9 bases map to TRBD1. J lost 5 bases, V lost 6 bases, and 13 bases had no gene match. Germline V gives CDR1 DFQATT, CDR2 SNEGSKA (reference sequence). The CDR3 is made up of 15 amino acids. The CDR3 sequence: CSAIRTGAPGETQYF. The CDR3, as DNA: TGCAGTGCGATAAGGACAGGGGCTCCGGGGGAGACCCAGTACTTC.

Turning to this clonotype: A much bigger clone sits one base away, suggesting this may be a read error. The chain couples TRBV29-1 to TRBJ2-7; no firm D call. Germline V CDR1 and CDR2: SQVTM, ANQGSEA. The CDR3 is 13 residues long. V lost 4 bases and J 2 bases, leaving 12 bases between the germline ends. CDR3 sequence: CSVVTDGPYEQYF. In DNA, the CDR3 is TGCAGCGTTGTGACGGATGGCCCCTACGAGCAGTACTTC.

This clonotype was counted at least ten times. CDR3 sequence reads: CASSLSGTSYNEQFF. DNA of the CDR3: TGCGCCAGCAGCTTGTCGGGAACTTCCTACAATGAGCAGTTCTTC. The chain has TRBV5-1 and TRBJ2-1, with a tentative D call TRBD2 (5 bases). Germline CDR1 SGHRS, CDR2 YFSETQ. This CDR3 has 15 residues. Between the trimmed V and J ends, which lost 1 base and 1 base, there was a span of 9 bases.

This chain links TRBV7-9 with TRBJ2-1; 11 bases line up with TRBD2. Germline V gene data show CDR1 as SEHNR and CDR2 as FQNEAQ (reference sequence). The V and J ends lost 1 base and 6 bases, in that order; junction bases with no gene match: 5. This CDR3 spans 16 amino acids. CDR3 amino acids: CASSLDTSGRSNEQFF. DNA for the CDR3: TGTGCCAGCAGCTTAGACACTAGCGGGAGATCCAATGAGCAGTTCTTC.

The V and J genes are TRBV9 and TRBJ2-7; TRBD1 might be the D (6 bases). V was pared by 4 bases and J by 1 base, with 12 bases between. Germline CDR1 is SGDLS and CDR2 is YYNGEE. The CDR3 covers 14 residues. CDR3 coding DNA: TGTGCCAGCAGCACCCGACAGGATTCCTACGAGCAGTACTTC. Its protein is CASSTRQDSYEQYF.

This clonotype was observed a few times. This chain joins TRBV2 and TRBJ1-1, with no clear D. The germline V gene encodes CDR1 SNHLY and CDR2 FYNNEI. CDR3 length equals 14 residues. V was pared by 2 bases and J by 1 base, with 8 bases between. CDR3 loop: CASSEWSANTEAFF. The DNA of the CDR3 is TGTGCCAGCAGTGAATGGTCAGCGAACACTGAAGCTTTCTTT.

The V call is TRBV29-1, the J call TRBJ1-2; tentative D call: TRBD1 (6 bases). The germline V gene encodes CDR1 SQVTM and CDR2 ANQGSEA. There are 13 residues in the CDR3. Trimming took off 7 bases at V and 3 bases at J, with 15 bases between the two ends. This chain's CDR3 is CSANTGTYYGYTF. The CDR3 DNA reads TGCAGCGCCAACACCGGGACATACTATGGCTACACCTTC.

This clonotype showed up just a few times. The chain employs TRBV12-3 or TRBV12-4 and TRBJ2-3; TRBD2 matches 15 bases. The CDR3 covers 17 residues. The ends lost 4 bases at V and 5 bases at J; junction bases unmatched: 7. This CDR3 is CASSYIPGLAGGDTQYF. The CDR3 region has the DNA TGTGCCAGCAGTTACATCCCGGGACTAGCGGGAGGAGATACGCAGTATTTT.

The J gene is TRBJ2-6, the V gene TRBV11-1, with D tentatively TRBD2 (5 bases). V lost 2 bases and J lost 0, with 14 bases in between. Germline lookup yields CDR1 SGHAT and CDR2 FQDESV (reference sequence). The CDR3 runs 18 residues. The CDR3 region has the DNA TGTGCCAGCAGCTTAACGTGGTCGGCGGGCTCTGGGGCCAACGTCCTGACTTTC. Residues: CASSLTWSAGSGANVLTF.

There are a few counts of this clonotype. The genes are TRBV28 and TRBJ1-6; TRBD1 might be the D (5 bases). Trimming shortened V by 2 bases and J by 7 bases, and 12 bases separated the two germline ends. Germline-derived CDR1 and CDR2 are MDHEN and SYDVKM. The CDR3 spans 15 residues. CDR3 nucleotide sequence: TGTGCCAGCAGTTTAGGGGGTTATGTGAATTCACCCCTCCACTTT. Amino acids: CASSLGGYVNSPLHF.